One and the same sample provided the 14 T cell receptor beta chains below, sequenced in a study of lymphopenia after photon versus proton radiotherapy. Data came from immunoSEQ multiplex PCR; TCRdb stores just in-frame clones and leaves some out. The sample has 40,000 or so clones; over 75% are singletons. This material consisted of peripheral blood, taken from a patient treated with photon-based radiotherapy. Source of these receptors: a man aged 40-55 years with gastric cancer.

This clone was detected only once. DNA for the CDR3: TGTGCCAGCAGTCCAAGACAGGGACTAGCGTGGGGAGAGACCCAGTACTTC. Its translation is CASSPRQGLAWGETQYF. The chain carries TRBV7-6 and TRBJ2-5, with 10 positions matching TRBD2. Germline V gene lookup returns CDR1 SGHVS and CDR2 FNYEAQ. The CDR3 is made up of 17 amino acids. Trimming cost V 6 bases and J 4 bases; bases outside gene matches: 14.

The chain combines TRBV5-1 with TRBJ1-4; no firm D call. The CDR3 is 15 amino acids. Germline V lookup: CDR1 SGHRS, CDR2 YFSETQ. Trimming cost V 0 bases and J 3 bases, with 9 bases left between them. The CDR3 reads CASSLASVPNEKLFF. CDR3 in DNA: TGCGCCAGCAGCTTGGCGAGCGTGCCTAATGAAAAACTGTTTTTT. Looking up the rest from reference TRBV5-1 and TRBJ1-4 gives the full variable domain: KAGVTQTPRYLIKTRGQQVTLSCSPISGHRSVSWYQQTPGQGLQFLFEYFSETQRNKGNFPGRFSGRQFSNSRSEMNVSTLELGDSALYLCASSLASVPNEKLFFGSGTQLSVL.

The rearrangement uses TRBV6-1 and TRBJ2-2; 8 bases map to TRBD1. The germline CDR1 and CDR2 sequences are MNHNS and SASEGT. The CDR3 is made up of 15 amino acids. The V gene end was trimmed by 5 bases and the J gene end by 0 bases; junction bases not matched to a gene: 2. CDR3: CASSSGGANTGELFF. In DNA, the CDR3 is TGTGCCAGCAGTTCAGGGGGCGCGAACACCGGGGAGCTGTTTTTT.

This clone was detected only a few times. The chain recombines TRBV18 with TRBJ1-1; tentatively, D is TRBD1 (5 bases). V was pared by 6 bases and J by 1 base, with 12 bases between. Germline V gives CDR1 KGHSH, CDR2 LQKENI. This CDR3 has 14 residues. DNA of the CDR3: TGTGCCAGCTCCGCGGGGGTTGGGAACACTGAAGCTTTCTTT. This gives the protein CASSAGVGNTEAFF.

The V call is TRBV29-1, the J call TRBJ2-3; the match to TRBD2 covers 9 bases. The CDR3 loop spans 15 amino acids. V shed 5 bases and J 1 base; nucleotides not matched to a gene: 7. Germline lookup yields CDR1 SQVTM and CDR2 ANQGSEA. DNA of the CDR3: TGCAGCGTTCAAGGTAGCGGGGGCCGCACAGATACGCAGTATTTT. As protein: CSVQGSGGRTDTQYF.

The V call is TRBV15, the J call TRBJ2-5; a possible D gene is TRBD2 (6 bases). The ends were cut back, 0 bases at V and 0 bases at J, with 14 bases in the middle. Germline CDR1 and CDR2: LNHNV and YYDKDF (reference sequence). This CDR3 comprises 17 residues. The CDR3 DNA follows: TGTGCCACCAGCAGAGATGCGGGACTGGAGTACCAAGAGACCCAGTACTTC. Its translation is CATSRDAGLEYQETQYF.

The chain links TRBV6-6 to TRBJ2-7; the D gene is possibly TRBD1 (5 bases). Germline V CDR1 and CDR2: MNHNY, SVGAGI (reference sequence). Trimming shortened V by 6 bases and J by 6 bases, and 15 bases separated the two germline ends. The CDR3 covers 13 residues. The CDR3 region has the DNA TGTGCCAGCAGACAGAATCAGGGCCCCGAGCAGTACTTC. Protein sequence: CASRQNQGPEQYF.

The sample holds one count of this clone. The rearrangement links TRBV19 to TRBJ2-3, with no clear D. The CDR3 covers 15 residues. V was clipped by 6 bases and J by 0 bases, with 13 bases between them. The germline V gene has CDR1 LNHDA and CDR2 SQIVND (reference sequence). The DNA for the CDR3 is TGTGCCAGTAGCTGGACGGATTCTAGCACAGATACGCAGTATTTT. Protein product: CASSWTDSSTDTQYF.

The chain recombines TRBV2 with TRBJ2-3, with D hard to call. Per germline, CDR1 SNHLY and CDR2 FYNNEI. The CDR3 totals 12 residues. Trimming pared 11 bases from V and 0 bases from J, leaving 9 bases between. CDR3 coding DNA: TGTGCCGGTGCTGGTAGCACAGATACGCAGTATTTT. It translates to CAGAGSTDTQYF.

V is TRBV5-1 and J is TRBJ1-1, with D unresolved. The germline gives CDR1 SGHRS, CDR2 YFSETQ. V lost 7 bases, J lost 2 bases, and 21 bases lay in between. CDR3 length: 16 amino acids. The CDR3 sequence is CASYKLPGALNTEAFF. CDR3 nucleotide sequence: TGCGCCAGCTATAAGCTCCCGGGAGCACTCAACACTGAAGCTTTCTTT.

The gene calls are TRBV2 and TRBJ2-7, with D maybe TRBD2 (5 bases). CDR1 is SNHLY and CDR2 is FYNNEI in the germline V gene. Trimming took off 4 bases at V and 0 bases at J, with 7 bases between the two ends. This CDR3 has 13 residues. The CDR3: CASSGGPSYEQYF. CDR3 nucleotide sequence: TGTGCCAGCAGTGGCGGGCCCTCCTACGAGCAGTACTTC.

A note on this clone: A junction boundary mismatches the germline segment, possibly from a read error. The genes are TRBV7-7 and TRBJ2-3; 11 bases agree with TRBD2. Germline CDR1 reads SSHAT; CDR2 reads FNYEAQ (reference sequence). This CDR3 has 16 amino acids. The CDR3 bases are TGTGCTAGCAGCCCTGGGCTAGCGGGGGGTGTAGATACGCAGTATTTT. Its protein is CASSPGLAGGVDTQYF. The full variable domain, completed using reference TRBV7-7 and TRBJ2-3, is GAGVSQSPRYKVTKRGQDVTLRCDPISSHATLYWYQQALGQGPEFLTYFNYEAQPDKSGLPSDRFSAERPEGSISTLTIQRTEQRDSAMYRCASSPGLAGGVDTQYFGPGTRLTVL.

This chain joins TRBV19 and TRBJ1-2; no definite D call. V was shortened by 0 bases and J by 5 bases, with 7 bases between the two germline ends. The CDR3 covers 13 residues. CDR1 and CDR2 (germline): LNHDA, SQIVND (reference sequence). Written as DNA, the CDR3 is TGTGCCAGTAGTATAGAACCATATTATGGCTACACCTTC. Protein product: CASSIEPYYGYTF.

The chain employs TRBV5-1 and TRBJ2-1; a weak D match, TRBD1 (6 bases). Trimming removed 4 bases at V and 5 bases at J, with 10 bases between. The CDR3 spans 13 residues. CDR1 SGHRS and CDR2 YFSETQ come from the germline V gene. The chain's CDR3 is CASSRDTDNEQFF. CDR3 bases: TGCGCCAGCAGCCGGGACACGGACAATGAGCAGTTCTTC. Variable domain in full (rest from reference TRBV5-1 and TRBJ2-1): KAGVTQTPRYLIKTRGQQVTLSCSPISGHRSVSWYQQTPGQGLQFLFEYFSETQRNKGNFPGRFSGRQFSNSRSEMNVSTLELGDSALYLCASSRDTDNEQFFGPGTRLTVL.